A single sample is the source of the 11 T cell receptor beta chains below, sequenced in a study of blood T cell repertoires in COVID-19. Assay: immunoSEQ multiplex PCR; the TCRdb copy retains only in-frame clones and omits some. The top ten clones hold approximately 4% of a sample with 100,000 to 150,000 clones, over 75% of them seen once. Specimen: peripheral blood. Receptors were obtained from a woman aged 55-75 years with acute or convalescent COVID-19.

V and J are TRBV12-3 or TRBV12-4 and TRBJ1-2; the D is unclear. CDR3 length: 13 residues. Trimming removed 5 bases from V and 4 bases from J, with 11 bases in between. The CDR3 DNA follows: TGTGCCAGCAGTCCCACGTGGAGCTATGGCTACACCTTC. Its protein product is CASSPTWSYGYTF.

The chain combines TRBV7-8 with TRBJ1-5, with a possible D match to TRBD1 (5 bases). V lost 2 bases and J 4 bases, leaving 15 bases between the germline ends. The V gene's germline CDR1 is SGHVS and CDR2 FQNEAQ. There are 16 residues in the CDR3. The CDR3 is CASSLTRTRLNQPQHF. The CDR3 DNA sequence: TGTGCCAGCAGCTTAACCCGGACAAGGCTTAATCAGCCCCAGCATTTT.

The V gene is TRBV5-1, the J gene TRBJ1-2, with TRBD1 as a possible D gene (6 bases). Germline CDR1 reads SGHRS; CDR2 reads YFSETQ. The CDR3 has 15 residues. The V end was cut by 1 base, the J end by 7 bases, with 17 bases between. DNA for the CDR3: TGCGCCAGCAGCTTGTTCTGGGGGCGTGAGTCTGGCTACACCTTC. Its translation is CASSLFWGRESGYTF.

The J gene is TRBJ2-7, the V gene TRBV6-7; 10 bases are a match to TRBD2. TRBV6-7 qualifies as an ORF whose function is uncertain. J lost 3 bases, V lost 7 bases, and 12 bases had no gene match. The CDR3 has 16 residues. The CDR3: CASTHSTSGLVYEQYV. CDR3 nucleotides: TGTGCCAGCACCCACTCGACTAGCGGGCTTGTCTACGAGCAGTACGTC.

The J gene is TRBJ2-7, the V gene TRBV19; 7 nucleotides align to TRBD1. The CDR3 sequence is 14 residues long. Germline CDR1 LNHDA, CDR2 SQIVND (reference sequence). Trimming took 5 bases from V and 2 from J; bases not matched to a gene: 6. The CDR3 sequence: CASSPTGVPYEQYV. CDR3 nucleotides: TGTGCCAGTAGTCCAACAGGGGTCCCCTACGAGCAGTACGTC.

The rearrangement links TRBV6-4 to TRBJ2-3; 13 bases map to TRBD2. This CDR3 has 19 residues. Germline V gene data show CDR1 as MRHNA and CDR2 as SNTAGT. V was pared by 4 bases and J by 1 base, with 11 bases of the junction left unmatched. CDR3 sequence reads: CASSAGPQGLAGGTDTQYF. The CDR3 DNA is TGTGCCAGCAGTGCCGGCCCACAAGGACTAGCGGGAGGCACAGATACGCAGTATTTT.

The chain employs TRBV27 and TRBJ2-3, with D possibly TRBD1 on 5 matching bases. CDR1 is MNHEY and CDR2 is SMNVEV in the germline V gene (reference sequence). V lost 6 bases and J lost 7, with 17 bases in between. The CDR3 consists of 14 residues. CDR3 sequence (DNA): TGTGCCAGCAGCTATACGGACACCTCGAATACGCAGTATTTT. It yields the protein CASSYTDTSNTQYF.

This clone was found once. The chain joins TRBV6-5 to TRBJ2-7; D might be TRBD2 (5 bases). The ends were cut back, 8 bases at V and 2 bases at J, with 13 bases in the middle. Looked up from germline, CDR1 is MNHEY and CDR2 is SVGAGI. The CDR3 totals 13 residues. The CDR3 DNA reads as TGTGCCAGCGACCGAGACTATGCCTACGAGCAGTACGTC. This translates into CASDRDYAYEQYV.

The rearrangement links TRBV11-2 to TRBJ2-1, with 13 bases aligning to TRBD2. The CDR3 is 16 residues long. CDR1 is SGHAT, CDR2 FQNNGV, per germline. V lost 6 bases and J lost 8; bases outside the gene matches: 10. For the CDR3, the DNA is TGTGCCAGCAGTTCCTGGACTAGCGGGAGTAGGTATGAGCAGTTCTTC. Amino acid sequence: CASSSWTSGSRYEQFF.

The chain combines TRBV19 with TRBJ1-2, with D possibly matching TRBD1 (6 bases). Germline V gene data show CDR1 as LNHDA and CDR2 as SQIVND (reference sequence). This CDR3 contains 13 residues. V gave up 9 bases and J gave up 4 bases, with 15 bases separating them. The CDR3 spells CASRLQGAYGYTF. In DNA form, the CDR3 reads TGTGCCAGCCGCCTACAGGGCGCCTATGGCTACACCTTC. The full variable domain, rest sourced from reference TRBV19 and TRBJ1-2, is DGGITQSPKYLFRKEGQNVTLSCEQNLNHDAMYWYRQDPGQGLRLIYYSQIVNDFQKGDIAEGYSVSREKKESFPLTVTSAQKNPTAFYLCASRLQGAYGYTFGSGTRLTVV.

The chain uses TRBV11-2 and TRBJ2-1, with D possibly being TRBD1 (7 bases). The CDR3 sequence is 16 residues long. Germline V gene lookup returns CDR1 SGHAT and CDR2 FQNNGV. V lost 6 bases to trimming and J lost 5 bases, with 20 bases between them. CDR3 bases: TGTGCCAGCAGAAGAAGACAGGGACTGACCGACAATGAGCAGTTCTTC. This gives the protein CASRRRQGLTDNEQFF.